This TCR beta chain was sequenced in a study of ipilimumab plus nivolumab after autologous stem cell transplantation. Study summary: Median doses per patient: a few ipilimumab, under 10 nivolumab. DLBCL patients had primary refractory or relapsed disease.

Ipilimumab, 1 mg/kg, started 14 to 28 days after autologous transplant. Patients received nivolumab 3 mg/kg at weeks 1, 4, 7, 10, then fortnightly to week 26. V shed 6 bases and J shed 6 bases, with 14 bases lying between them. Germline CDR1 is ENHRY and CDR2 is SYGVKD. The CDR3 spans 13 residues. This clone was counted between two and nine times. The table came from immunoSEQ multiplex PCR; TCRdb's copy has only in-frame clones and leaves some out. The sample shows about 10,000 clones, approximately 80% of them seen only once. This clonotype was obtained from a male donor with diffuse large B-cell lymphoma. The sample here was PBMCs, taken in a trial of ipilimumab plus nivolumab as post-transplant consolidation. The chain combines TRBV10-3 with TRBJ1-2, with D uncertain. The CDR3 coding sequence is TGTGCCATCAGCAACGGGGAACAGCATGGCTACACCTTC. This encodes CAISNGEQHGYTF.